This passage covers 18 T cell receptor beta chains from one sample sequenced in a study of cytomegalovirus exposure and HLA in healthy donors (dated by TCRdb to the late 2010s). The library relied on the immunoSEQ multiplex PCR assay. The multiplex PCR relied on a mix of 60 forward primers for TCR Vbeta segments and 13 reverse primers for TCR Jbeta segments. This is the immuneACCESS table as TCRdb keeps it, with only in-frame sequences that have V and J called. A part of the clones is gone; compared with another copy, unresolved V genes explain less than half, and the rest is unexplained. Across this sample there are about 160,000 clones, with approximately 71% seen only once. The ten most abundant clones make up approximately 1.5% of the sample. Sample: PBMCs. These receptors came from a man aged 50 to 59 in good health and CMV-seronegative.

This clone was seen a handful of times. The genes are TRBV2 and TRBJ1-2, with 8 bases that match TRBD1. CDR3 size: 15 residues. Looked up from germline, CDR1 is SNHLY and CDR2 is FYNNEI. V shed 7 bases, J shed 4 bases, and the junction held 11 bases outside the gene matches. The CDR3 DNA follows: TGTGCCAGCACTCTGACAGGGGAGAGTGGCTATGGCTACACCTTC. Amino acids: CASTLTGESGYGYTF. The entire variable domain, with the rest obtained from reference TRBV2 and TRBJ1-2, is as follows: EPEVTQTPSHQVTQMGQEVILRCVPISNHLYFYWYRQILGQKVEFLVSFYNNEISEKSEIFDDQFSVERPDGSNFTLKIRSTKLEDSAMYFCASTLTGESGYGYTFGSGTRLTVV.

Points on this clone: At one of its ends the junction is not consistent with the germline gene, which may arise from a read error. The V call is TRBV6-1, the J call TRBJ1-5, with TRBD1 identical over 7 bases. Germline CDR1 and CDR2: MNHNS and SASEGT. The CDR3 consists of 14 residues. The CDR3 protein is CASREDRANQPQHF. CDR3 in DNA: TGTGCCAGCAGGGAAGACAGGGCCAATCAGCCCCAGCATTTT.

This rearrangement joins TRBV7-6 to TRBJ2-4, with D unresolved. Germline CDR1 is SGHVS and CDR2 is FNYEAQ. This CDR3 has 14 amino acids. Between the trimmed V and J ends, which lost 1 base and 6 bases, there was a span of 10 bases. The CDR3: CASSLGAFGNIQYF. The CDR3 DNA reads as TGTGCCAGCAGCTTAGGGGCCTTCGGAAACATTCAGTACTTC.

This clone has only a few counts. The chain has TRBV19 and TRBJ1-1; TRBD1 matches 7 bases. CDR1 LNHDA and CDR2 SQIVND come from the germline V gene (reference sequence). The CDR3 has 14 amino acids. V dropped 6 bases and J dropped 3; count of bases not matched to a gene: 7. The CDR3 DNA follows: TGTGCCAGTAGAGCCAGGGGGAAGGACACTGAAGCTTTCTTT. Encoded protein: CASRARGKDTEAFF.

A few counts support this clone. The rearrangement links TRBV2 to TRBJ1-1, with 10 positions matching TRBD1. Germline lookup yields CDR1 SNHLY and CDR2 FYNNEI. V shed 8 bases, J shed 5 bases, and the junction held 8 bases outside the gene matches. CDR3 length: 14 residues. The CDR3: CASQPDRGRTEAFF. In nucleotides, the CDR3 is TGTGCCAGCCAACCTGACAGGGGGCGGACTGAAGCTTTCTTT.

This clone was seen a few times. The chain recombines TRBV27 with TRBJ1-1, with TRBD1 identical over 7 bases. This CDR3 has 14 amino acids. V gave up 2 bases and J gave up 10 bases; unmatched junction bases: 10. Germline CDR1 MNHEY, CDR2 SMNVEV (reference sequence). CDR3 nucleotides: TGTGCCAGCAGTTTAGCCGGGACAGCGGCGCGAGCTTTCTTT. It specifies CASSLAGTAARAFF.

The rearrangement joins TRBV11-1 to TRBJ1-3; D gene ambiguous. CDR1 and CDR2 from the germline V gene are SGHAT and FQDESV (reference sequence). V was shortened by 3 bases and J by 0 bases, with 9 bases between the two germline ends. This CDR3 region has 15 residues. The CDR3 region is CASSLAGFSGNTIYF. CDR3 DNA: TGTGCCAGCAGCTTGGCGGGTTTCTCTGGAAACACCATATATTTT.

A few counts support this clone. This chain links TRBV29-1 with TRBJ1-1, with 9 bases matching TRBD1. V shed 6 bases and J 1 base; nucleotides not matched to a gene: 9. Germline V gene sequence: CDR1 SQVTM, CDR2 ANQGSEA. This CDR3 is built from 15 residues. CDR3 in amino acids: CSVANHRGRNTEAFF. CDR3 nucleotide sequence: TGCAGCGTCGCAAATCACAGGGGGCGGAACACTGAAGCTTTCTTT.

This sequence joins TRBV28 and TRBJ2-7; TRBD1 aligns across 8 bases. This CDR3 is 15 amino acids long. CDR1 is MDHEN and CDR2 is SYDVKM in the germline V gene. Trimming took 5 bases from V and 2 from J; bases not matched to a gene: 8. The CDR3 coding sequence is TGTGCCAGCAGTAAGCAGGGGGCGCTTACCTACGAGCAGTACTTC. The encoded protein is CASSKQGALTYEQYF.

V is TRBV7-8 and J is TRBJ1-1; weak D call: TRBD1 (5 bases). The CDR3 extends over 15 amino acids. V was clipped by 5 bases and J by 4 bases, with 17 bases between them. The V gene's germline CDR1 is SGHVS and CDR2 FQNEAQ. In nucleotides, the CDR3 is TGTGCCAGCAGCGGCGCCGGGGGTCCCACCACTGAAGCTTTCTTT. This translates into CASSGAGGPTTEAFF. The whole variable domain, remainder taken from reference TRBV7-8 and TRBJ1-1, is GAGVSQSPRYKVAKRGQDVALRCDPISGHVSLFWYQQALGQGPEFLTYFQNEAQLDKSGLPSDRFFAERPEGSVSTLKIQRTQQEDSAVYLCASSGAGGPTTEAFFGQGTRLTVV.

DNA for the CDR3: TGTGCCAGCAGCCGGAGCGGGGGGATAACGGATACGCAGTATTTT. Amino acid sequence: CASSRSGGITDTQYF. This rearrangement joins TRBV7-6 to TRBJ2-3; 9 bases agree with TRBD2. The V segment lost 5 bases and the J segment 6 bases; nucleotides outside the gene matches: 9. Germline V gene data show CDR1 as SGHVS and CDR2 as FNYEAQ. The CDR3 extends over 15 amino acids.

The chain combines TRBV11-1 with TRBJ2-5, with 7 bases lining up with TRBD2. The DNA end is a closer match to TRBJ2-7, so the J assignment may be wrong. This CDR3 has 15 amino acids. Germline V CDR1 and CDR2: SGHAT, FQDESV (reference sequence). CDR3 amino acids: CASSPRGGLPYEQYF. Here the CDR3 DNA reads TGTGCCAGCAGCCCCCGCGGGGGTCTTCCGTACGAGCAGTACTTC.

V usage is TRBV28 and J usage is TRBJ2-7, with 7 bases fitting TRBD1. Germline CDR1 reads MDHEN; CDR2 reads SYDVKM. The CDR3 spans 15 residues. J lost 0 bases, V lost 5 bases, and 7 bases had no gene match. This chain's CDR3 is CASSQRQGSSYEQYF. CDR3 nucleotide sequence: TGTGCCAGCAGTCAGCGACAGGGAAGCTCCTACGAGCAGTACTTC.

This chain connects TRBV10-3 to TRBJ1-1; weak D call: TRBD1 (5 bases). Germline loops: CDR1 ENHRY, CDR2 SYGVKD. This CDR3 comprises 14 residues. Trimming pared 4 bases from V and 9 bases from J, leaving 18 bases between. CDR3 amino acids: CAISGGEGRGKAFF. The CDR3 DNA reads as TGTGCCATCAGTGGGGGGGAGGGACGAGGTAAAGCTTTCTTT.

The rearrangement joins TRBV13 to TRBJ1-2, with D maybe TRBD1 (5 bases). The CDR3 is 12 amino acids. V gave up 4 bases and J gave up 12 bases, with 15 bases separating them. The germline gives CDR1 PRHDT, CDR2 FYEKMQ (reference sequence). In DNA form, the CDR3 reads TGTGCCAGCAGCTCGTCTGGGGGGAGACACACCTTC. It translates to CASSSSGGRHTF. The full variable domain, with the rest looked up from reference TRBV13 and TRBJ1-2, is AAGVIQSPRHLIKEKRETATLKCYPIPRHDTVYWYQQGPGQDPQFLISFYEKMQSDKGSIPDRFSAQQFSDYHSELNMSSLELGDSALYFCASSSSGGRHTFGSGTRLTVV.

This chain connects TRBV25-1 to TRBJ1-4, with TRBD1 matching over 7 bases. The CDR3 length is 14 residues. J lost 3 bases, V lost 6 bases, and 4 bases had no gene match. Germline CDR1 and CDR2: MGHDK and SYGVNS. The CDR3 DNA sequence: TGTGCCAGCAGATGGGACAGCCCTAATGAAAAACTGTTTTTT. Its translation is CASRWDSPNEKLFF.

The genes are TRBV25-1 and TRBJ2-7; TRBD1 agrees at 10 bases. The V and J ends lost 3 bases and 3 bases, in that order; junction bases with no gene match: 8. CDR1 and CDR2 (germline): MGHDK, SYGVNS. This CDR3 has 16 residues. The CDR3 bases are TGTGCCAGCAGTGACGTCATCGGACAGGGGGGCTACGAGCAGTACTTC. Its protein product is CASSDVIGQGGYEQYF.

The DNA for the CDR3 is TGCGCCAGCACCCCGGGACTAGCGGGTATCGATGAGCAGTTCTTC. This gives the protein CASTPGLAGIDEQFF. This chain joins TRBV10-1 and TRBJ2-1, with 12 bases identical to TRBD2. The CDR3 length is 15 residues. V lost 7 bases to trimming and J lost 8 bases; unmatched junction nucleotides: 9. The V gene's germline CDR1 is WNHNN and CDR2 SYGVQD (reference sequence).